This is a list of T cell receptor beta chains from one sample in a study of shared clonotypes between healthy human individuals. Using immunoSEQ multiplex PCR, the repertoire was profiled, and TCRdb retains in-frame clones only, with some absent. The table lists about 2.4 million clones, approximately 90% of them singletons, with 0.14% in the top ten. The material sequenced was naive CD4+ T cells sorted from blood. These receptors came from a man between 18 and 35 years old in good health. Each CDR3 is given with its conserved first and last residue. The order of the fields is V gene, D gene, J gene, clone size, CDR3 DNA, CDR3 protein. D genes are given only for firm matches. Rows may omit the clone size; those that give it use once, few, many or a size class.

TRBV27	TRBD1	TRBJ1-5	.	TGTGCCAGCAGTTCCCACTATTACGGACAGGGCATGGGGATGCCCCAGCATTTT	CASSSHYYGQGMGMPQHF
TRBV5-6	TRBD1	TRBJ2-7	.	TGTGCCAGCAGCGCGGACAGGGGGCTTGGCTACGAGCAGTACTTC	CASSADRGLGYEQYF
TRBV18	.	TRBJ1-2	.	TGTGCCAGCTCACGGGGACCGGGTTTGGGCTACACCTTC	CASSRGPGLGYTF
TRBV19	TRBD1	TRBJ1-5	.	TGTGCCAGTGCTACAATGGACAGGGGGCATCAGCCCCAGCATTTT	CASATMDRGHQPQHF
TRBV2	TRBD2	TRBJ2-7	.	TGTGCGACGAGGGAGGGATGGGAGCAGTACTTC	CATREGWEQYF
TRBV29-1	TRBD1	TRBJ2-1	.	TGCAGCGGATCCGGGACAGGGGGATTCAATGAGCAGTTCTTC	CSGSGTGGFNEQFF
TRBV27	.	TRBJ1-2	.	TGTGCCAGCAGTTCGGCAGGGGCCCGATTGGGTGGCTACACCTTC	CASSSAGARLGGYTF
TRBV4-3	TRBD1	TRBJ2-1	.	TGCGCCAGCAGCCAAGACGACAGGGTTTACAATGAGCAGTTCTTC	CASSQDDRVYNEQFF
TRBV10-1	.	TRBJ2-3	.	TGCGCCAGCAGCTTAAAGGGGGATACGCAGTATTTT	CASSLKGDTQYF
TRBV18	.	TRBJ1-6	few	TGTGCCAGTTCAAAGGGACAAGGGAATTCACCCCTCCACTTT	CASSKGQGNSPLHF
TRBV4-3	.	TRBJ2-6	.	TGCGCCAGCAGCCGAGACGCCATCTCTGGGGCCAACGTCCTGACTTTC	CASSRDAISGANVLTF
TRBV2	TRBD1	TRBJ1-1	.	TGTGCCAGCGCCGGGACAGTCACTGAAGCTTTCTTT	CASAGTVTEAFF
TRBV5-4	TRBD2	TRBJ2-3	.	TGTGCCAGCAGCTTGGTAGGGAGGGCCAAGACAGATACGCAGTATTTT	CASSLVGRAKTDTQYF
TRBV18	.	TRBJ2-2	.	TGTGCCAGCTCAATTCTCCCGACCGGGGAGCTGTTTTTT	CASSILPTGELFF
TRBV19	.	TRBJ2-3	.	TGTGCCAGTAGTAGACTAGGTGGGAGCACAGATACGCAGTATTTT	CASSRLGGSTDTQYF
TRBV28	TRBD1	TRBJ1-2	.	TGTGCCAGCAGTTTGAACAGGGGGAGTGGGGATTCTCGGGGCTACACCTTC	CASSLNRGSGDSRGYTF
TRBV5-1	.	TRBJ1-3	.	TGCGCCAGCAGTCTGCGATCTGGAAACACCATATATTTT	CASSLRSGNTIYF
TRBV5-1	.	TRBJ2-1	.	TGCGCCAGCAGCTTGGATCCAGGCGCCTCCTACAATGAGCAGTTCTTC	CASSLDPGASYNEQFF
TRBV10-1	TRBD2	TRBJ2-3	.	TGCGCCAGCAGTAACTTAGCGGGGGGGCGCACAGATACGCAGTATTTT	CASSNLAGGRTDTQYF
TRBV5-1	.	TRBJ2-7	.	TGCGCCAGCAGTACCGATACCTCCTACGAGCAGTACTTC	CASSTDTSYEQYF
TRBV5-1	TRBD1	TRBJ2-2	.	TGCGCCAGCAGCTTCGGGACAGCAGGCGGGGAGCTGTTTTTT	CASSFGTAGGELFF
TRBV2	.	TRBJ1-5	.	TGTGCCAGCAGCCCGCGGGAAAATCAGCCCCAGCATTTT	CASSPRENQPQHF
TRBV6-5	.	TRBJ2-2	once	TGTGCCAGCAGTTCATCTAGGAATTTCGCGAGCGGGGAGCTGTTTTTT	CASSSSRNFASGELFF
TRBV5-5	.	TRBJ1-6	.	TGTGCCAGCAGCGTGGGCCCCGCTCGGGGTAATTCACCCCTCCACTTT	CASSVGPARGNSPLHF
TRBV2	.	TRBJ2-6	.	TGTGCCAGCAGTGAACTGGCTGGGGCCAACGTCCTGACTTTC	CASSELAGANVLTF
TRBV6-1	.	TRBJ2-7	.	TGTGCCAGCAGTGAAGCAATGGAGGCCTACGAGCAGTACTTC	CASSEAMEAYEQYF
TRBV29-1	.	TRBJ1-5	.	TGCAGCGTTGTCGGAGGCAATCAGCCCCAGCATTTT	CSVVGGNQPQHF
TRBV7-2	.	TRBJ2-3	once	TGTGCCAGCAGCTTAGCGGGGTGGGGAGATACGCAGTATTTT	CASSLAGWGDTQYF
TRBV15	.	TRBJ1-2	.	TGTGCCACCAGCACGAGGGAGCTCGGTGGCTACACCTTC	CATSTRELGGYTF
TRBV5-1	.	TRBJ2-2	.	TGCGCCAGCAGCCTCCTGGAGATAACCGGGGAGCTGTTTTTT	CASSLLEITGELFF
TRBV5-4	.	TRBJ1-1	few	TGTGCCAGCAGCCCACGGGATACTGAAGCTTTCTTT	CASSPRDTEAFF
TRBV14	.	TRBJ1-5	.	TGTGCCAGCAGCCTTGATAGCAATCAGCCCCAGCATTTT	CASSLDSNQPQHF
TRBV23-1	.	TRBJ2-1	.	TGCGCCAGCAGTCAATTCGTGCGGGGAGAAACTTACAATGAGCAGTTCTTC	CASSQFVRGETYNEQFF
TRBV5-6	.	TRBJ2-7	.	TGTGCCAGCAGAAGGGGGGGTGCCGAGCAGTACTTC	CASRRGGAEQYF
TRBV2	TRBD1	TRBJ1-6	.	TGTGCCACCCCGGACAGGGATAATTCACCCCTCCACTTT	CATPDRDNSPLHF
TRBV11-2	.	TRBJ2-7	.	TGTGCCAGCAGCTTAGAGGGGGAGCAGTACTTC	CASSLEGEQYF
TRBV25-1	TRBD1	TRBJ1-1	once	TGTGCCAGCAGTGCAGACAGGGGGGCTGAAGCTTTCTTT	CASSADRGAEAFF
TRBV19	.	TRBJ1-6	.	TGTGCCAGTAGCCGAACCTTGACAGGTAGCTTCTATAATTCACCCCTCCACTTT	CASSRTLTGSFYNSPLHF
TRBV6-4	.	TRBJ2-2	once	TGTGCCAGCAGTGACGAGATGGGAGCCGGGGAGCTGTTTTTT	CASSDEMGAGELFF
TRBV20-1	.	TRBJ2-7	.	TGCAGTGCACTGAGCTCCTACGAGCAGTACTTC	CSALSSYEQYF
TRBV2	.	TRBJ2-7	.	TGTGCCAGCAGGGTCGAAGGGGCGGGTCCCGAGCAGTACTTC	CASRVEGAGPEQYF
TRBV19	TRBD1	TRBJ2-6	.	TGTGCCAGTAGAGACAGGGAAATCTCTGGGGCCAACGTCCTGACTTTC	CASRDREISGANVLTF
TRBV10-1	.	TRBJ2-7	.	TGCGCCAGCAGTCGGCAGGTGAACTCCTACGAGCAGTACTTC	CASSRQVNSYEQYF
TRBV19	.	TRBJ1-2	.	TGTGCCAGTACTCTTGAGGGGACCATCTATGGCTACACCTTC	CASTLEGTIYGYTF
TRBV5-6	.	TRBJ2-7	once	TGTGCCAGCAGCAGGGACGGGGAGCAGTACTTC	CASSRDGEQYF
TRBV7-6	TRBD2	TRBJ2-1	.	TGTGCCAGCAGCTTGGGGACTAGCGGGGGTTACAATGAGCAGTTCTTC	CASSLGTSGGYNEQFF
TRBV5-1	.	TRBJ1-5	.	TGCGCCAGCAGCTTGGGCTTCGGCAATCAGCCCCAGCATTTT	CASSLGFGNQPQHF